One sample yielded the 16 T cell receptor beta chains listed below, sequenced in a study of blood T cell repertoires in COVID-19. Clones were read by immunoSEQ multiplex PCR, and TCRdb kept only the in-frame ones, dropping some. The top ten hold more than 6% of the sample, which has fewer than 250,000 clones, around four fifths seen once. The sample was peripheral blood. These receptors all stem from a woman aged 55-69 years with active or convalescent COVID-19.

This clone was observed a handful of times. The CDR3 DNA is TGTGCCAGCAGCCAAAAGCTGCTTCCACCCCTCCACTTT. This encodes CASSQKLLPPLHF. This sequence joins TRBV3-1 (or the pseudogene TRBV3-2) and TRBJ1-6; D is uncertain. This CDR3 spans 13 amino acids. V was shortened by 2 bases and J by 11 bases, with 10 bases between the two germline ends. CDR1 is LGHDT, CDR2 YNNKEL, per germline (reference sequence).

The V and J genes are TRBV5-1 and TRBJ2-1; TRBD1 matches at 10 bases. The CDR3 runs to 15 residues. Trimming cost V 4 bases and J 4 bases; bases outside gene matches: 5. From germline, CDR1 is SGHRS and CDR2 YFSETQ. DNA of the CDR3: TGCGCCAGCAGCCCGGACAGGGGGTTTTACAATGAGCAGTTCTTC. It yields the protein CASSPDRGFYNEQFF. The complete variable domain, with remaining parts taken from reference TRBV5-1 and TRBJ2-1, reads KAGVTQTPRYLIKTRGQQVTLSCSPISGHRSVSWYQQTPGQGLQFLFEYFSETQRNKGNFPGRFSGRQFSNSRSEMNVSTLELGDSALYLCASSPDRGFYNEQFFGPGTRLTVL.

The chain links TRBV18 to TRBJ2-3; D is perhaps TRBD2 (5 bases). Germline V gene data show CDR1 as KGHSH and CDR2 as LQKENI. V lost 11 bases, J lost 2 bases, and 20 bases lay in between. The CDR3 is 15 residues long. Here the CDR3 reads CASSPGGGYTDTQYF. The CDR3 DNA sequence: TGTGCCTCATCTCCAGGTGGCGGGTACACAGATACGCAGTATTTT.

The DNA for the CDR3 is TGTGCCAGCAGCTCCCCCCAGGGCAACACAGATACGCAGTATTTT. Its translation is CASSSPQGNTDTQYF. This chain uses TRBV7-6 with TRBJ2-3, with D perhaps matching TRBD1 (5 bases). The CDR3 sequence is 15 residues long. CDR1 is SGHVS and CDR2 is FNYEAQ in the germline V gene. V lost 4 bases, J lost 2 bases, and 13 bases lay in between. The whole variable domain, filled in from reference TRBV7-6 and TRBJ2-3, reads GAGVSQSPRYKVTKRGQDVALRCDPISGHVSLYWYRQALGQGPEFLTYFNYEAQQDKSGLPNDRFSAERPEGSISTLTIQRTEQRDSAMYRCASSSPQGNTDTQYFGPGTRLTVL.

V is TRBV7-9 and J is TRBJ2-6; a possible D gene is TRBD2 (5 bases). This CDR3 spans 16 amino acids. V lost 1 base and J lost 0, with 7 bases in between. Germline loops: CDR1 SEHNR, CDR2 FQNEAQ (reference sequence). Here the CDR3 DNA reads TGTGCCAGCAGCTTAGTTGGGAGCTCTGGGGCCAACGTCCTGACTTTC. Residues: CASSLVGSSGANVLTF.

This sequence joins TRBV27 and TRBJ1-5; 8 bases map to TRBD1. CDR1 is MNHEY, CDR2 SMNVEV, per germline (reference sequence). V lost 4 bases to trimming and J lost 7 bases; unmatched junction nucleotides: 9. CDR3 length equals 15 residues. In DNA, the CDR3 is TGTGCCAGCAGTTCGGAGGACAGGGTAGGACAGCCCCAGCATTTT. This codes for CASSSEDRVGQPQHF.

This chain links TRBV18 with TRBJ1-3; D is undetermined. Germline V CDR1 and CDR2: KGHSH, LQKENI. The length of the CDR3 is 16 residues. V shed 0 bases and J shed 0 bases, with 9 bases lying between them. The CDR3 sequence: CASSPPRHRSGNTIYF. DNA of the CDR3: TGTGCCAGCTCACCACCGCGTCACCGCTCTGGAAACACCATATATTTT. Combining the CDR3 with reference TRBV18 and TRBJ1-3 gives the whole variable domain NAGVMQNPRHLVRRRGQEARLRCSPMKGHSHVYWYRQLPEEGLKFMVYLQKENIIDESGMPKERFSAEFPKEGPSILRIQQVVRGDSAAYFCASSPPRHRSGNTIYFGEGSWLTVV.

The chain combines TRBV13 with TRBJ1-1, with 11 bases fitting TRBD1. This CDR3 has 16 residues. The germline V gene encodes CDR1 PRHDT and CDR2 FYEKMQ (reference sequence). V gave up 1 base and J gave up 3 bases; unmatched junction bases: 4. The CDR3 region has the DNA TGTGCCAGCAGCTTAGCGAGGGACAGGGGGGACACTGAAGCTTTCTTT. Its translation: CASSLARDRGDTEAFF.

V usage is TRBV21-1 and J usage is TRBJ1-3; the table calls TRBD1, which could not be checked here. TRBV21-1 is a pseudogene locus. This CDR3 has 21 residues. CDR3 in DNA: TGTGCCAGCAGCAAAGCGCGCAGGGTCGATTCGGATTGCGTGGTAGGAAACACCATATATTTT. Amino acids: CASSKARRVDSDCVVGNTIYF.

The rearrangement joins TRBV7-9 to TRBJ2-7, with 7 bases identical to TRBD1. V dropped 10 bases and J dropped 3; count of bases not matched to a gene: 6. CDR1 is SEHNR and CDR2 is FQNEAQ in the germline V gene (reference sequence). The CDR3 is 12 amino acids. CDR3 DNA: TGTGCCACGGACCGGGACAGCTACGAGCAGTACTTC. This sequence encodes CATDRDSYEQYF.

In DNA, the CDR3 is TGTGCCAGCAGTCGTGGGACAGGAGTCCCAGAGACCCAGTACTTC. This sequence encodes CASSRGTGVPETQYF. This chain connects TRBV6-6 to TRBJ2-5; 8 positions agree with TRBD1. V trimming: 5 bases; J trimming: 4 bases; junction bases outside the gene matches: 9. The CDR3 spans 15 residues. CDR1 and CDR2 from the germline V gene are MNHNY and SVGAGI (reference sequence).

The chain recombines TRBV5-1 with TRBJ2-7; D ambiguous. V lost 4 bases to trimming and J lost 5 bases, with 13 bases between them. The CDR3 covers 13 residues. Germline V gives CDR1 SGHRS, CDR2 YFSETQ. The CDR3: CASSLTGTDEQYF. The CDR3 DNA follows: TGCGCCAGCAGCCTAACTGGTACGGACGAGCAGTACTTC.

The rearrangement joins TRBV7-2 to TRBJ2-2; 7 bases are a match to TRBD2. This CDR3 is 18 amino acids long. Germline CDR1 reads SGHTA; CDR2 reads FQGNSA. The junction had 12 bases not matched to a gene; V was cut back by 2 bases and J by 3 bases. The CDR3 sequence is CASSLKTSVTGYTGELFF. The CDR3 nucleotides are TGTGCCAGCAGCTTAAAAACTAGCGTCACAGGTTACACCGGGGAGCTGTTTTTT. The complete variable domain, with remaining parts taken from reference TRBV7-2 and TRBJ2-2, reads GAGVSQSPSNKVTEKGKDVELRCDPISGHTALYWYRQSLGQGLEFLIYFQGNSAPDKSGLPSDRFSAERTGGSVSTLTIQRTQQEDSAVYLCASSLKTSVTGYTGELFFGEGSRLTVL.

This rearrangement joins TRBV19 to TRBJ2-2; possibly TRBD2 for D (5 bases). CDR1 and CDR2 from the germline V gene are LNHDA and SQIVND (reference sequence). This CDR3 is built from 16 residues. With 1 base removed from V and 3 bases from J, the gap between germline ends came to 12 bases. The CDR3 sequence: CASSIGQDFYTGELFF. CDR3 nucleotide sequence: TGTGCCAGTAGTATAGGGCAGGACTTTTACACCGGGGAGCTGTTTTTT. The whole variable domain, filled in from reference TRBV19 and TRBJ2-2, reads DGGITQSPKYLFRKEGQNVTLSCEQNLNHDAMYWYRQDPGQGLRLIYYSQIVNDFQKGDIAEGYSVSREKKESFPLTVTSAQKNPTAFYLCASSIGQDFYTGELFFGEGSRLTVL.

The chain uses TRBV11-2 and TRBJ2-2; D perhaps matches TRBD1 (6 bases). The CDR3 has 14 residues. Trimming cost V 5 bases and J 3 bases, with 10 bases left between them. Germline V CDR1 and CDR2: SGHAT, FQNNGV. The CDR3 protein is CASSLTGYTGELFF. As DNA, the CDR3 is TGTGCCAGCAGCCTTACAGGGTACACCGGGGAGCTGTTTTTT.

The CDR3 region is CASSQPYRGADNEKLFF. The CDR3 nucleotides are TGCGCCAGCAGCCAACCCTATAGAGGCGCGGATAATGAAAAACTGTTTTTT. V and J are TRBV4-1 and TRBJ1-4, with D hard to call. Germline CDR1 and CDR2: MGHRA and YSYEKL. The ends were cut back, 2 bases at V and 4 bases at J, with 17 bases in the middle. This CDR3 spans 17 amino acids.